These 15 T cell receptor beta chains were sequenced from one sample in a study of cytomegalovirus exposure and HLA in healthy donors. PCR used 60 Vbeta primers and 13 Jbeta primers. Sequencing used immunoSEQ multiplex PCR; TCRdb keeps in-frame clones, though not all of them. Of some 85,000 clones listed, approximately 71% are singletons. The specimen sequenced was PBMCs. These receptors all stem from a man aged 25 to 40 in good health and CMV-seronegative.

V gene TRBV27 combines with J gene TRBJ2-3; 13 bases line up with TRBD2. J was trimmed by 2 bases and V by 4 bases; bases with no gene match: 12. This CDR3 region has 19 residues. Germline CDR1 reads MNHEY; CDR2 reads SMNVEV (reference sequence). The CDR3 DNA reads as TGTGCCAGCAGTTCAACTAGCGGGGGGGTCATTGTCGACACAGATACGCAGTATTTT. Protein: CASSSTSGGVIVDTDTQYF.

The J gene is TRBJ1-4, the V gene TRBV30; D is perhaps TRBD1 (6 bases). This CDR3 is 12 amino acids long. Per germline, CDR1 GTSNPN and CDR2 SVGIG (reference sequence). With 3 bases removed from V and 10 bases from J, the gap between germline ends came to 12 bases. In nucleotides, the CDR3 is TGTGCCTGGAGGTCAGGGGTAGCAAAACTGTTTTTT. Its protein product is CAWRSGVAKLFF.

V gene TRBV30 combines with J gene TRBJ1-1; 8 bases agree with TRBD1. The CDR3 loop spans 13 amino acids. Germline CDR1 reads GTSNPN; CDR2 reads SVGIG (reference sequence). J was trimmed by 11 bases and V by 2 bases; bases with no gene match: 10. The CDR3 protein is CAWSPTGGLEAFF. The CDR3 bases are TGTGCCTGGAGTCCAACAGGGGGTCTGGAGGCTTTCTTT.

The chain recombines TRBV4-1 with TRBJ1-3; TRBD1 aligns across 7 bases. The CDR3 spans 17 residues. The V segment lost 3 bases and the J segment 4 bases; nucleotides outside the gene matches: 12. From germline, CDR1 is MGHRA and CDR2 YSYEKL. The CDR3 sequence: CASSHGTGQHKGNTIYF. The CDR3 nucleotides are TGCGCCAGCAGCCACGGGACGGGACAGCACAAAGGAAACACCATATATTTT.

The V and J genes are TRBV5-1 and TRBJ2-3; 10 bases are a match to TRBD2. CDR1 is SGHRS, CDR2 YFSETQ, per germline. Trimming at V came to 2 bases and at J to 5 bases, leaving 5 bases not matched to a gene. CDR3 length equals 15 residues. The CDR3 DNA reads as TGCGCCAGCAGCTTCCTAGCGGGAGTGGGAGATACGCAGTATTTT. Its translation is CASSFLAGVGDTQYF.

With regard to this clone: An end of the junction does not agree with germline; a read error may underlie this. The chain has TRBV7-9 and TRBJ1-4; 9 nucleotides agree with TRBD1. The CDR3 covers 16 residues. Germline values: CDR1 SEHNR, CDR2 FQNEAQ (reference sequence). CDR3 sequence reads: CSSSPGQGSTNEKLFF. The CDR3 nucleotides are TGTTCCAGCAGCCCGGGACAGGGATCAACTAATGAAAAACTGTTTTTT.

V and J are TRBV7-8 and TRBJ1-3, with no clear D. The germline gives CDR1 SGHVS, CDR2 FQNEAQ. The CDR3 contains 12 residues. V lost 2 bases and J 4 bases, leaving 3 bases between the germline ends. CDR3 sequence: CASSLLGNTIYF. CDR3 DNA: TGTGCCAGCAGCTTATTAGGAAACACCATATATTTT. Full variable domain (remainder filled in from reference TRBV7-8 and TRBJ1-3): GAGVSQSPRYKVAKRGQDVALRCDPISGHVSLFWYQQALGQGPEFLTYFQNEAQLDKSGLPSDRFFAERPEGSVSTLKIQRTQQEDSAVYLCASSLLGNTIYFGEGSWLTVV.

The chain has TRBV2 and TRBJ1-4, with no clear D. This CDR3 contains 13 residues. In germline, CDR1 is SNHLY, CDR2 FYNNEI. V lost 6 bases to trimming and J lost 3 bases, with 8 bases between them. CDR3 in DNA: TGTGCCAGCAGGGAGGGCCCTAATGAAAAACTGTTTTTT. It yields the protein CASREGPNEKLFF.

The V call is TRBV18, the J call TRBJ1-2, with 9 nucleotides matching TRBD1. Germline trimming cut 6 bases from V and 6 bases from J; bases unmatched to any gene: 11. Per the germline V gene, CDR1 is KGHSH and CDR2 is LQKENI. CDR3 length: 15 amino acids. The CDR3 DNA is TGTGCCAGCTCCCCCCGGGACAGGGACCCAAATGGCTACACCTTC. This encodes CASSPRDRDPNGYTF.

This chain links TRBV30 with TRBJ2-1; a weak D match, TRBD2 (5 bases). Deletions cut 2 bases from V and 10 bases from J, with 21 bases between. The CDR3 has 15 amino acids. CDR1 and CDR2 from the germline V gene are GTSNPN and SVGIG (reference sequence). The CDR3 DNA follows: TGTGCCTGGAGTTCGGCGGGTCTAGGGAATTACGAGCAGTTCTTC. The encoded protein is CAWSSAGLGNYEQFF. Looking up the rest from reference TRBV30 and TRBJ2-1 gives the full variable domain: SQTIHQWPATLVQPVGSPLSLECTVEGTSNPNLYWYRQAAGRGLQLLFYSVGIGQISSEVPQNLSASRPQDRQFILSSKKLLLSDSGFYLCAWSSAGLGNYEQFFGPGTRLTVL.

The chain uses TRBV5-1 and TRBJ2-3, with TRBD1 matching 9 bases. Looked up from germline, CDR1 is SGHRS and CDR2 is YFSETQ. This CDR3 has 15 residues. The trim removed 4 bases at V and 2 bases at J, leaving 5 bases unmatched. CDR3 loop: CASSAGQGPTDTQYF. CDR3 sequence (DNA): TGCGCCAGCAGCGCGGGACAGGGTCCCACAGATACGCAGTATTTT. The full variable domain, completed using reference TRBV5-1 and TRBJ2-3, is KAGVTQTPRYLIKTRGQQVTLSCSPISGHRSVSWYQQTPGQGLQFLFEYFSETQRNKGNFPGRFSGRQFSNSRSEMNVSTLELGDSALYLCASSAGQGPTDTQYFGPGTRLTVL.

The chain links TRBV27 to TRBJ2-1, with 12 bases that match TRBD2. This CDR3 comprises 18 residues. Looked up from germline, CDR1 is MNHEY and CDR2 is SMNVEV (reference sequence). Trimming at V came to 1 base and at J to 8 bases, leaving 12 bases not matched to a gene. CDR3 DNA sequence: TGTGCCAGCAGTTTATTCTTTATGGCTAGCGGGGGGGTCCATGAGCAGTTCTTC. It encodes CASSLFFMASGGVHEQFF.

This chain uses TRBV6-6 with TRBJ1-4; no clear D. This CDR3 spans 15 amino acids. The V gene's germline CDR1 is MNHNY and CDR2 SVGAGI (reference sequence). Trimming shortened V by 5 bases and J by 6 bases, and 16 bases separated the two germline ends. The CDR3 here is CASSTGGWKDEKLFF. As DNA, the CDR3 is TGTGCCAGCAGTACCGGAGGGTGGAAGGATGAAAAACTGTTTTTT.

This rearrangement joins TRBV10-1 to TRBJ2-1; tentative D call: TRBD1 (5 bases). Trimming shortened V by 6 bases and J by 8 bases, and 17 bases separated the two germline ends. CDR3 length: 14 residues. CDR1 and CDR2 from the germline V gene are WNHNN and SYGVQD (reference sequence). This CDR3 is CASSAGYAVDEQFF. DNA of the CDR3: TGCGCCAGCAGCGCAGGGTATGCCGTGGATGAGCAGTTCTTC.

This clone has more than one count but fewer than ten. This rearrangement joins TRBV9 to TRBJ1-3; a possible D gene is TRBD1 (5 bases). Deletions cut 0 bases from V and 2 bases from J, with 9 bases between. CDR1 and CDR2 (germline): SGDLS, YYNGEE. The CDR3 contains 15 residues. In nucleotides, the CDR3 is TGTGCCAGCAGCGTAGGGGGGGGAACTGGAAACACCATATATTTT. Translation: CASSVGGGTGNTIYF.